Listed here are 21 T cell receptor beta chains from one sample, sequenced in a study of patients and donors after allogeneic stem cell transplantation. MiXCR was run by TCRdb on the RT-PCR reads, yielding one entry per CDR3 protein. The sample holds roughly 960,000 distinct CDR3 sequences, under 20% seen once. The sample consisted of blood, either unsorted or a sorted T cell fraction (not recorded which). These receptors originate from a human donor who was either an allogeneic HSCT recipient or a stem cell or donor lymphocyte infusion donor (not recorded which). It is not recorded whose cells these are; they may come from a transplant donor.

This clonotype came up a few times. This chain uses TRBV9 with TRBJ1-1, with D maybe TRBD1 (5 bases). This CDR3 contains 15 residues. CDR1 is SGDLS and CDR2 is YYNGEE in the germline V gene. Trimming stripped 4 bases from V and 3 bases from J, with 16 bases between. The CDR3 sequence: CASSPDSRIHTEAFF. CDR3 sequence (DNA): TGTGCCAGCAGCCCCGACAGCCGTATACACACTGAAGCTTTCTTT.

This clonotype was observed a few times. This chain connects TRBV12-3 or TRBV12-4 to TRBJ2-2; tentative D call: TRBD1 (5 bases). V dropped 3 bases and J dropped 0 bases, with 8 bases sitting between them. This CDR3 is 15 amino acids long. The CDR3 DNA reads TGTGCCAGCAGTTTCCAGGGATCGAACACCGGGGAGCTGTTTTTT. Residues: CASSFQGSNTGELFF.

The rearrangement links TRBV7-9 to TRBJ2-4; D is possibly TRBD2 (6 bases). The CDR3 runs 16 residues. V shed 1 base and J shed 4 bases, with 14 bases lying between them. Germline assignment: CDR1 SEHNR and CDR2 FQNEAQ (reference sequence). CDR3 amino acids: CASSLDGGIGKNIQYF. The CDR3 DNA follows: TGTGCCAGCAGCTTAGACGGAGGGATCGGGAAAAACATTCAGTACTTC.

The CDR3 protein is CSGAGHTDTQYF. The CDR3 DNA sequence: TGCAGTGGAGCGGGACACACAGATACGCAGTATTTT. The genes are TRBV20-1 and TRBJ2-3; D is perhaps TRBD2 (7 bases). The CDR3 sequence is 12 residues long. The V gene's germline CDR1 is DFQATT and CDR2 SNEGSKA (reference sequence). V shed 7 bases and J shed 2 bases, with 10 bases lying between them.

This clonotype was picked up a small number of times. This sequence joins TRBV20-1 and TRBJ1-2; D ambiguous. This CDR3 region has 12 residues. Germline loops: CDR1 DFQATT, CDR2 SNEGSKA (reference sequence). V lost 1 base to trimming and J lost 8 bases, with 11 bases between them. The CDR3 protein is CSARGPGRGYTF. The CDR3 nucleotides are TGCAGTGCTAGAGGCCCGGGGAGGGGCTACACCTTC.

This sequence joins TRBV29-1 and TRBJ2-2; D may be TRBD1 (6 bases). The germline V gene has CDR1 SQVTM and CDR2 ANQGSEA. Trimming cost V 4 bases and J 0 bases, with 12 bases left between them. There are 15 residues in the CDR3. CDR3 nucleotide sequence: TGCAGCGTTGGTCGTCAGGGGTCGAACACCGGGGAGCTGTTTTTT. Its translation is CSVGRQGSNTGELFF.

The chain employs TRBV4-3 and TRBJ2-7; D possibly corresponds to TRBD1 (5 bases). Germline CDR1 is LGHNA and CDR2 is YSLEER. The CDR3 has 16 residues. Trimming stripped 3 bases from V and 0 bases from J, with 15 bases between. CDR3 bases: TGCGCCAGCAGCCAGGAACTCACAGGTCTCTCCTACGAGCAGTACTTC. It is translated as CASSQELTGLSYEQYF.

This clonotype was detected ten times or more. This chain joins TRBV20-1 and TRBJ1-1; the D gene is possibly TRBD1 (5 bases). CDR1 and CDR2 (germline): DFQATT, SNEGSKA (reference sequence). V lost 6 bases, J lost 1 base, and 9 bases lay in between. The CDR3 consists of 12 residues. CDR3: CSAGQTNTEAFF. The DNA of the CDR3 is TGCAGTGCGGGGCAAACGAACACTGAAGCTTTCTTT.

This clonotype has more than one count but fewer than ten. J is TRBJ2-4 and V is TRBV13; unclear D gene. Trimming pared 0 bases from V and 1 base from J, leaving 13 bases between. This CDR3 spans 17 amino acids. Germline V gene lookup returns CDR1 PRHDT and CDR2 FYEKMQ (reference sequence). The CDR3 sequence: CASSLGLVFGAKNIQYF. The CDR3 nucleotides read TGTGCCAGCAGCTTAGGCCTGGTTTTTGGGGCCAAAAACATTCAGTACTTC.

The rearrangement links TRBV10-3 to TRBJ1-2; D remains ambiguous. CDR1 and CDR2 from the germline V gene are ENHRY and SYGVKD. The V end lost 7 bases, the J end lost 8 bases, and 11 bases lay between the germline ends. The length of the CDR3 is 11 residues. This chain's CDR3 is CAITPGRGYTF. In DNA form, the CDR3 reads TGTGCCATCACTCCGGGCCGAGGCTACACCTTC.

This clonotype occurred a few times. The V gene is TRBV19, the J gene TRBJ2-1, with TRBD2 identical over 7 bases. V was clipped by 5 bases and J by 6 bases; unmatched bases: 4. The germline V gene has CDR1 LNHDA and CDR2 SQIVND (reference sequence). This CDR3 region has 13 residues. The CDR3 reads CASSPRTSNEQFF. The CDR3 DNA reads as TGTGCCAGTAGTCCCCGGACTAGCAATGAGCAGTTCTTC.

J is TRBJ2-2 and V is TRBV5-6; possibly TRBD1 for D (6 bases). This CDR3 has 13 residues. Trimming pared 4 bases from V and 4 bases from J, leaving 8 bases between. Germline CDR1 is SGHDT and CDR2 is YYEEEE. CDR3 sequence reads: CASSHRATGELFF. The CDR3 DNA sequence: TGTGCCAGCAGCCACAGGGCCACCGGGGAGCTGTTTTTT.

The rearrangement uses TRBV5-1 and TRBJ2-3; D is possibly TRBD1 (5 bases). The CDR3 totals 15 residues. Trimming left V 4 bases short and J 2 bases short, with 14 bases between. Looked up from germline, CDR1 is SGHRS and CDR2 is YFSETQ. The DNA of the CDR3 is TGCGCCAGCAGCGCCCAGGGCGGATCCACAGATACGCAGTATTTT. Translated, it gives CASSAQGGSTDTQYF.

This clonotype was found a few times. This chain links TRBV5-1 with TRBJ1-2; D is undetermined. Between the trimmed V and J ends, which lost 0 bases and 5 bases, there was a span of 11 bases. This CDR3 comprises 14 residues. Per the germline V gene, CDR1 is SGHRS and CDR2 is YFSETQ. The CDR3 here is CASSLDRPIYGYTF. CDR3 DNA sequence: TGCGCCAGCAGCTTGGACAGACCAATTTATGGCTACACCTTC. Combining the CDR3 with reference TRBV5-1 and TRBJ1-2 gives the whole variable domain KAGVTQTPRYLIKTRGQQVTLSCSPISGHRSVSWYQQTPGQGLQFLFEYFSETQRNKGNFPGRFSGRQFSNSRSEMNVSTLELGDSALYLCASSLDRPIYGYTFGSGTRLTVV.

The chain employs TRBV24-1 and TRBJ2-1; D is perhaps TRBD1 (5 bases). Trimming took 4 bases from V and 4 from J, leaving 19 bases between them. CDR1 is KGHDR, CDR2 SFDVKD, per germline. The CDR3 length is 17 residues. Here the CDR3 reads CATSDPAQDGAYNEQFF. DNA of the CDR3: TGTGCCACCAGTGACCCCGCACAGGATGGGGCTTACAATGAGCAGTTCTTC.

The rearrangement links TRBV4-1 to TRBJ1-2; no reliable D call. The CDR3 is 15 amino acids. The germline gives CDR1 MGHRA, CDR2 YSYEKL. V lost 0 bases, J lost 2 bases, and 10 bases lay in between. CDR3 in DNA: TGCGCCAGCAGCCAAGATCTTAACGGAAACTATGGCTACACCTTC. Translation gives CASSQDLNGNYGYTF.

This clonotype was detected ten times or more. This sequence joins TRBV12-3 or TRBV12-4 and TRBJ1-1; D is possibly TRBD1 (6 bases). V was shortened by 7 bases and J by 4 bases, with 19 bases between the two germline ends. The CDR3 sequence is 15 residues long. In nucleotides, the CDR3 is TGTGCCAGCACCAGGGGAGGGGCAGTAGGCACTGAAGCTTTCTTT. It is translated as CASTRGGAVGTEAFF.

The sample holds a few counts of this clonotype. V and J are TRBV12-3 or TRBV12-4 and TRBJ1-1; perhaps TRBD1 as D (6 bases). Trimming removed 10 bases from V and 8 bases from J, with 23 bases in between. This CDR3 contains 14 residues. CDR3 bases: TGTGCCACCCTTAGGGGGGCCGAACACTGGGAAGCTTTCTTT. Translating gives CATLRGAEHWEAFF.

This clonotype was detected only a few times. J is TRBJ2-1 and V is TRBV6-1, with D perhaps TRBD2 (7 bases). Per the germline V gene, CDR1 is MNHNS and CDR2 is SASEGT. V lost 5 bases to trimming and J lost 9 bases, with 17 bases between them. The CDR3 consists of 14 residues. The DNA of the CDR3 is TGTGCCAGCAGTACGGGGGGCCGAAAGACTGAGCAGTTCTTC. Translated: CASSTGGRKTEQFF.

This clonotype was detected a few times. CDR3 loop: CASSLELAGRGYGYTF. DNA for the CDR3: TGTGCCAGCAGTTTAGAGTTGGCAGGTCGGGGCTATGGCTACACCTTC. The J gene is TRBJ1-2, the V gene TRBV28; D ambiguous. CDR3 length equals 16 residues. V was cut by 2 bases and J by 4 bases, with 17 bases left in between. CDR1 is MDHEN, CDR2 SYDVKM, per germline.

This clonotype was detected a few times. The chain carries TRBV11-2 and TRBJ1-1; D uncertain. Per the germline V gene, CDR1 is SGHAT and CDR2 is FQNNGV. The germline V and J ends were trimmed by 8 bases and 11 bases, with 12 bases remaining between them. This CDR3 comprises 10 residues. This CDR3 reads CASGEPGAFF. DNA of the CDR3: TGTGCCAGCGGAGAACCTGGGGCTTTCTTT. The entire variable domain, with the rest obtained from reference TRBV11-2 and TRBJ1-1, is as follows: EAGVAQSPRYKIIEKRQSVAFWCNPISGHATLYWYQQILGQGPKLLIQFQNNGVVDDSQLPKDRFSAERLKGVDSTLKIQPAKLEDSAVYLCASGEPGAFFGQGTRLTVV.